This T cell receptor beta chain is from a study of cytomegalovirus exposure and HLA in healthy donors. Study at large: In terms of ancestry, the Caucasian-associated cluster contained 75% to 85% of the approximately 400 genotyped donors.

CDR1 GTSNPN and CDR2 SVGIG come from the germline V gene (reference sequence). The CDR3 has 12 amino acids. Primers: 60 Vbeta forward and 13 Jbeta reverse. TCRdb keeps only in-frame clones here, not all; method: immunoSEQ multiplex PCR. Of 110,000 to 150,000 clones listed, less than 9.5% are singletons. V usage is TRBV30 and J usage is TRBJ1-1; D remains ambiguous. This receptor was identified in a male donor in good health and CMV-seronegative. The sequenced material came from PBMCs. The CDR3 bases are TGTGCTCAGAGGGCCAGGTGGACTGAAGCTTTCTTT. Protein product: CAQRARWTEAFF.